The 25 T cell receptor beta chains listed next were all sequenced from one sample in a study of T cell clonality in common variable immunodeficiency. Regarding the study as a whole: In common variable immunodeficiency, TCR beta chains reportedly carried fewer deletions and N-nucleotide insertions.

Their antigens remain unidentified. The table came from immunoSEQ multiplex PCR; TCRdb's copy has only in-frame clones and leaves some out. This sample has approximately 26,000 clones and no singletons, with approximately 3.1% in the ten largest. Sequenced: peripheral blood mononuclear cells. The receptors derive from a human donor with common variable immunodeficiency.

In this sample, this clone turned up a few times. From the germline J gene comes the end of the CDR3, since the read stops 3 residues before it. The genes are TRBV7-2 and TRBJ1-2, with 8 nucleotides matching TRBD1. Looked up from germline, CDR1 is SGHTA and CDR2 is FQGNSA. There are 13 residues in the CDR3. J was trimmed by 7 bases and V by 8 bases; bases with no gene match: 9. CDR3 region: CASDLTGGGGYTF. Partial CDR3 DNA: TGTGCCAGCGACCTTACAGGGGGGGGTGGC.

This clone showed up many times. The read finishes 3 residues shy of the CDR3 end, and the germline J gene is used to complete it. The chain employs TRBV9 and TRBJ1-6; D call uncertain. CDR3 length equals 14 residues. Germline CDR1 and CDR2: SGDLS and YYNGEE. Trimming shortened V by 0 bases and J by 9 bases, and 10 bases separated the two germline ends. The part of the CDR3 DNA that was read is TGTGCCAGCAGCGTAGAGGGTCGGGGTTCACCC. Encoded protein: CASSVEGRGSP. The whole CDR3 is CASSVEGRGSPLHF.

In this sample, this clone is medium-sized. Coverage ceases 3 residues before the CDR3 finishes, and the germline J gene fills in the end. The chain uses TRBV7-3 and TRBJ2-1, with 8 bases identical to TRBD1. V was pared by 4 bases and J by 2 bases, with 4 bases of the junction left unmatched. From germline, CDR1 is SGHTA and CDR2 FQGTGA. The length of the CDR3 is 15 residues. The DNA read from the CDR3 is TGTGCCAGCAGCTCGACAGGGGACCCCTACAATGAG. Translated, it gives CASSSTGDPYNE. The full CDR3 reads CASSSTGDPYNEQFF.

This clone has a handful of counts. Coverage ceases 3 residues before the CDR3 finishes, and the germline J gene fills in the end. This chain uses TRBV29-1 with TRBJ2-5; D tentatively reads TRBD1 or TRBD2 (5 bases each). CDR3 length: 15 residues. Germline V gene sequence: CDR1 SQVTM, CDR2 ANQGSEA. V lost 2 bases to trimming and J lost 1 base, with 14 bases between them. CDR3 DNA, as far as it was read: TGCAGCGTTGAATGGGGAGAGGGGCGCCAAGAGACC. Translating gives CSVEWGEGRQET. The entire CDR3 sequence reads CSVEWGEGRQETQYF. Filled out from reference TRBV29-1 and TRBJ2-5, the complete variable domain reads SAVISQKPSRDICQRGTSLTIQCQVDSQVTMMFWYRQQPGQSLTLIATANQGSEATYESGFVIDKFPISRPNLTFSTLTVSNMSPEDSSIYLCSVEWGEGRQETQYFGPGTRLLVL.

In its sample, this clone was seen a few times. The read finishes 3 residues shy of the CDR3 end, and the germline J gene is used to complete it. The chain uses TRBV19 and TRBJ2-2; tentatively, D is TRBD1 or TRBD2 (5 bases each). Trimming left V 4 bases short and J 6 bases short, with 12 bases between. The germline gives CDR1 LNHDA, CDR2 SQIVND (reference sequence). The CDR3 has 14 amino acids. The sequenced CDR3 bases are TGTGCCAGTAGTAGCCAGGGAGTAGCCGGGGAG. Translating gives CASSSQGVAGE. The full CDR3 protein is CASSSQGVAGELFF.

As concerns this clone: The read halts 3 residues ahead of the CDR3 end, with the missing end drawn from the germline J gene. The V gene is TRBV2, the J gene TRBJ1-5; 8 bases are a match to TRBD1. The CDR3 length is 15 residues. Trimming took 6 bases from V and 3 from J; bases not matched to a gene: 7. Germline values: CDR1 SNHLY, CDR2 FYNNEI. Incomplete CDR3 DNA: TGTGCCAGCAGCCCCGACAGGGGATACAATCAGCCC. Translated: CASSPDRGYNQP. The whole CDR3 sequence is CASSPDRGYNQPQHF.

This clone appeared a few times. Read sequence stops 3 residues before the CDR3 end, and the germline J gene provides the missing end. The chain employs TRBV30 and TRBJ1-5; D unclear. The germline gives CDR1 GTSNPN, CDR2 SVGIG (reference sequence). V lost 5 bases, J lost 4 bases, and 24 bases lay in between. The CDR3 spans 17 residues. The part of the CDR3 DNA that was read is TGTGCCTGGGGTGAGAGTGTAGCCGGAGTAGGAAATCAGCCC. Its translation: CAWGESVAGVGNQP. The CDR3 reads in full as CAWGESVAGVGNQPQHF.

About this clone: The read comes to an end 3 residues before the CDR3 does, leaving the germline J gene to fill in the end. J is TRBJ2-5 and V is TRBV7-9; 10 bases are shared with TRBD2. With V trimmed by 3 bases and J by 4 bases, 5 bases remained unmatched. CDR1 is SEHNR, CDR2 FQNEAQ, per germline (reference sequence). CDR3 length equals 15 residues. The part of the CDR3 DNA that was read is TGTGCCAGCAGCTTGGCTCTAGCGGGGGCAGAGACC. Translation: CASSLALAGAET. The whole CDR3 region reads CASSLALAGAETQYF.

In its sample, this clone was seen a few times. The CDR3 goes on 3 residues after the read ends, and that part is filled in from the germline J gene. This sequence joins TRBV5-1 and TRBJ2-3; D is unresolved. With 5 bases removed from V and 0 bases from J, the gap between germline ends came to 22 bases. Germline CDR1 reads SGHRS; CDR2 reads YFSETQ. This CDR3 is built from 18 residues. This chain's CDR3 is CASRLDGRTPSSTDTQYF. The covered CDR3 bases are TGCGCCAGCAGACTGGATGGGCGTACGCCAAGTAGCACAGATACG.

This clone appeared a few times. This CDR3 is CASSYLKRNRRSYEQYF. The sequenced CDR3 bases are TGTGCCAGCAGTTACTTGAAAAGGAACAGGCGGTCCTACGAG. The chain combines TRBV6-7 with TRBJ2-7; TRBD1 is a possible D gene (5 bases). The read halts 3 residues ahead of the CDR3 end, with the missing end drawn from the germline J gene. TRBV6-7 is an ORF, with its function uncertain. The CDR3 loop spans 17 amino acids. The germline V and J ends were trimmed by 1 base and 1 base, with 17 bases remaining between them.

This clone has only a few counts. Read data end 3 residues before the CDR3 end; the end is taken from the germline J gene. The genes are TRBV19 and TRBJ1-6; 8 nucleotides align to TRBD1. This CDR3 region has 15 residues. CDR1 and CDR2 (germline): LNHDA, SQIVND (reference sequence). J was trimmed by 4 bases and V by 5 bases; bases with no gene match: 4. CDR3 bases read: TGTGCCAGTAGTCCTCGGACAGGGTATAATTCACCC. Translated, it gives CASSPRTGYNSP. The full CDR3 is CASSPRTGYNSPLHF.

This clone was counted between two and nine times. The read gets to within 3 residues of the CDR3 end, and the germline J gene fills in the rest. The rearrangement uses TRBV7-9 and TRBJ2-7; the D is unclear. The V end was cut by 1 base, the J end by 2 bases, with 12 bases between. Germline V CDR1 and CDR2: SEHNR, FQNEAQ (reference sequence). The CDR3 sequence is 15 residues long. CDR3 DNA (partial): TGTGCCAGCAGCTTAGGGGCAGGCGCAACCTACGAG. It encodes CASSLGAGATYE. The whole CDR3 sequence is CASSLGAGATYEQYF. Together with reference TRBV7-9 and TRBJ2-7, the CDR3 gives the full variable domain: DTGVSQNPRHKITKRGQNVTFRCDPISEHNRLYWYRQTLGQGPEFLTYFQNEAQLEKSRLLSDRFSAERPKGSFSTLEIQRTEQGDSAMYLCASSLGAGATYEQYFGPGTRLTVT.

This clone was detected ten times or more. Sequencing ends 3 residues short of the CDR3 end; the germline J gene provides the rest. The genes are TRBV5-6 and TRBJ1-3; the match to TRBD1 covers 8 bases. Germline V gene data show CDR1 as SGHDT and CDR2 as YYEEEE. CDR3 length: 13 amino acids. The covered CDR3 bases are TGTGCCAGCAGCTTCAACAGGGGGAATACC. It codes for CASSFNRGNT. The CDR3, in full, reads CASSFNRGNTIYF.

This clone occurred a few times. The CDR3 goes on 3 residues after the read ends, and that part is filled in from the germline J gene. The chain joins TRBV7-8 to TRBJ1-3; D ambiguous. With 1 base removed from V and 6 bases from J, the gap between germline ends came to 10 bases. CDR3 length: 14 residues. Germline CDR1 is SGHVS and CDR2 is FQNEAQ. The covered CDR3 bases are TGTGCCAGCAGCTTAGATCCGGGGTTAAACACC. Translation: CASSLDPGLNT. The whole CDR3 protein reads CASSLDPGLNTIYF.

This clone has just a few counts. The CDR3 end lies 3 residues beyond the end of the read and is filled in from the germline J gene. The rearrangement uses TRBV18 and TRBJ1-6; weak D call: TRBD1 (6 bases). Germline CDR1 reads KGHSH; CDR2 reads LQKENI. V was pared by 4 bases and J by 7 bases, with 32 bases between. The length of the CDR3 is 21 residues. CDR3 bases read: TGTGCCAGCTCACTCTGGGGACCGGGGACACCCCAATCTCGGGGCAATTCACCC. This encodes CASSLWGPGTPQSRGNSP. The whole CDR3 is CASSLWGPGTPQSRGNSPLHF.

In this sample, this clone turned up a few times. The read ends 3 residues before the CDR3 terminus; that terminus is restored from the germline J gene. The rearrangement uses TRBV23-1 and TRBJ2-1; 8 bases line up with TRBD1. TRBV23-1 has ORF status, its function being uncertain. V dropped 2 bases and J dropped 7; count of bases not matched to a gene: 10. The CDR3 runs 16 residues. The CDR3 loop is CASSQRGQGRGNEQFF. CDR3 DNA (partial): TGCGCCAGCAGTCAACGCGGACAGGGTAGGGGGAATGAG.

This clone has at least ten counts. The missing CDR3 end, 3 residues past where the read stops, is filled in from the germline J gene. The rearrangement uses TRBV19 and TRBJ1-2, with D perhaps matching TRBD1 (5 bases). The CDR3 loop spans 14 amino acids. Per germline, CDR1 LNHDA and CDR2 SQIVND (reference sequence). The DNA read from the CDR3 is TGTGCCAGTAGTATAGTGGCAGGGAGTGTCGGC. Its translation: CASSIVAGSVG. The entire CDR3 protein is CASSIVAGSVGYTF.

On this clone itself: The sequence runs out 3 residues before the end of the CDR3; the remainder is reconstructed from the germline J gene. The J gene is TRBJ2-7, the V gene TRBV7-9; D call uncertain. This CDR3 contains 14 residues. Per germline, CDR1 SEHNR and CDR2 FQNEAQ (reference sequence). Trimming stripped 5 bases from V and 4 bases from J, with 15 bases between. CDR3 DNA, as far as it was read: TGTGCCAGCAGCCCATTCCAGGTCGAATACGAG. Its translation is CASSPFQVEYE. The complete CDR3 protein is CASSPFQVEYEQYF.

The CDR3 bases that were read are TGTGCCAGCAGCAAAGGACAGGGGGCATCCTACGAG. Amino acids: CASSKGQGASYE. The complete CDR3 reads CASSKGQGASYEQYF. The chain carries TRBV7-6 and TRBJ2-7, with 11 bases that match TRBD1. The sequenced fragment ends 3 residues before the CDR3 boundary, so the rest is inferred from the germline J gene. The germline V gene encodes CDR1 SGHVS and CDR2 FNYEAQ. The CDR3 has 15 amino acids. J was trimmed by 1 base and V by 5 bases; bases with no gene match: 4.

A remark on this clone: The read falls 3 residues short of the CDR3 end, and the missing part is taken from the germline J gene. The chain carries TRBV30 and TRBJ1-1; TRBD1 is a possible D gene (5 bases). CDR1 GTSNPN and CDR2 SVGIG come from the germline V gene (reference sequence). The ends were cut back, 5 bases at V and 0 bases at J, with 22 bases in the middle. CDR3 length: 17 residues. The CDR3 protein is CAWHQKARAVLNTEAFF. The CDR3 DNA, read in part, is TGTGCCTGGCATCAGAAGGCCAGGGCCGTATTGAACACTGAA.

This clone occurred many times. The DNA ends 3 residues before the CDR3 does, and the rest of the CDR3 is filled in from the germline J gene. The rearrangement joins TRBV7-2 to TRBJ1-2; 8 bases match TRBD1. V dropped 5 bases and J dropped 4; count of bases not matched to a gene: 3. The CDR3 is 13 amino acids. Germline CDR1 is SGHTA and CDR2 is FQGNSA. The CDR3 spells CASSLDRAYGYTF. The covered CDR3 bases are TGTGCCAGCAGCCTGGACAGGGCCTATGGC.

On this clone itself: The read terminates 3 residues before the CDR3 end, so the remaining end is supplied by the germline J gene. V usage is TRBV19 and J usage is TRBJ2-7, with D perhaps matching TRBD1 (6 bases). CDR3 length equals 14 residues. Germline CDR1 LNHDA, CDR2 SQIVND (reference sequence). Trimming left V 5 bases short and J 3 bases short, with 14 bases between. CDR3 bases read: TGTGCCAGTAGTTCCGCAGGGGTGGGCTACGAG. This encodes CASSSAGVGYE. In full, the CDR3 reads CASSSAGVGYEQYF.

This clone has just a few counts. The read gets to within 3 residues of the CDR3 end, and the germline J gene fills in the rest. This chain uses TRBV19 with TRBJ1-5; unclear D gene. The germline CDR1 and CDR2 sequences are LNHDA and SQIVND (reference sequence). This CDR3 has 15 residues. V shed 2 bases and J shed 0 bases, with 8 bases lying between them. Incomplete CDR3 DNA: TGTGCCAGTAGTATAACTGAGTATAGCAATCAGCCC. Its protein is CASSITEYSNQP. The CDR3 in its entirety is CASSITEYSNQPQHF.

With respect to this clone: The observed sequence ends 3 residues before the CDR3 terminus, with the missing tail filled in from the germline J gene. J is TRBJ2-1 and V is TRBV7-2; no definite D call. This CDR3 region has 14 residues. Per germline, CDR1 SGHTA and CDR2 FQGNSA. Trimming shortened V by 3 bases and J by 4 bases, and 10 bases separated the two germline ends. The CDR3 protein is CASSFRSTYNEQFF. The sequenced CDR3 bases are TGTGCCAGCAGCTTCCGTTCGACTTACAATGAG.

With respect to this clone: The read falls 3 residues short of the CDR3 end, and the missing part is taken from the germline J gene. The chain links TRBV7-9 to TRBJ2-2, with D possibly matching TRBD1 (5 bases). Per germline, CDR1 SEHNR and CDR2 FQNEAQ (reference sequence). Trimming took 5 bases from V and 2 from J, leaving 12 bases between them. The CDR3 is 15 residues long. The sequenced part of the CDR3 DNA is TGTGCCAGCAGCCCTCCAGGACAAAACACCGGGGAG. This sequence encodes CASSPPGQNTGE. The entire CDR3 reads CASSPPGQNTGELFF.